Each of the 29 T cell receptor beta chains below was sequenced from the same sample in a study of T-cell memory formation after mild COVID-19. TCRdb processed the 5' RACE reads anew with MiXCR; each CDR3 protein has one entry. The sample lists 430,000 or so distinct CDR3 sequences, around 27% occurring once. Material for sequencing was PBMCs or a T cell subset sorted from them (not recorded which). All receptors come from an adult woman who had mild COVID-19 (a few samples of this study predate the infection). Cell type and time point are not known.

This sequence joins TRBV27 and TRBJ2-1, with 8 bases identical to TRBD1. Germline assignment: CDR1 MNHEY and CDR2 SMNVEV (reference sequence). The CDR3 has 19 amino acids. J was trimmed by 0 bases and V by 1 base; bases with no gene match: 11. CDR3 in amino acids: CASSLFFSGQESSYNEQFF. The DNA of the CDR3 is TGTGCCAGCAGTTTATTTTTCTCGGGACAGGAGAGCTCCTACAATGAGCAGTTCTTC.

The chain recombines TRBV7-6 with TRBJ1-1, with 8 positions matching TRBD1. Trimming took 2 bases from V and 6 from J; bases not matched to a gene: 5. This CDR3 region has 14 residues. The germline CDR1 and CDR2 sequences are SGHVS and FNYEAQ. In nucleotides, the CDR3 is TGTGCCAGCAGCTTAAGGACAGGGATGTCTGAAGCTTTCTTT. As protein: CASSLRTGMSEAFF.

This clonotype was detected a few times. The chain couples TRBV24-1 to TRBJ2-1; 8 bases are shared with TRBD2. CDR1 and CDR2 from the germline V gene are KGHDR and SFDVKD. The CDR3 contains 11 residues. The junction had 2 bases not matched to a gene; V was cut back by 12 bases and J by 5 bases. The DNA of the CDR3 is TGTGCCGCCGGGGGGGACAATGAGCAGTTCTTC. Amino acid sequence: CAAGGDNEQFF.

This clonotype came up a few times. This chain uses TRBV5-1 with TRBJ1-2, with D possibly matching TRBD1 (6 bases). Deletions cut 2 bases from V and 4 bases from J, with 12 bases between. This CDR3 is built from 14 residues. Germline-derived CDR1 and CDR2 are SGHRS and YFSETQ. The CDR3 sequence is CASSFSGASYGYTF. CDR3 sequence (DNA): TGCGCCAGCAGCTTTTCAGGGGCCTCCTATGGCTACACCTTC. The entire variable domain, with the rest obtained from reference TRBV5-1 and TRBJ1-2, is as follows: KAGVTQTPRYLIKTRGQQVTLSCSPISGHRSVSWYQQTPGQGLQFLFEYFSETQRNKGNFPGRFSGRQFSNSRSEMNVSTLELGDSALYLCASSFSGASYGYTFGSGTRLTVV.

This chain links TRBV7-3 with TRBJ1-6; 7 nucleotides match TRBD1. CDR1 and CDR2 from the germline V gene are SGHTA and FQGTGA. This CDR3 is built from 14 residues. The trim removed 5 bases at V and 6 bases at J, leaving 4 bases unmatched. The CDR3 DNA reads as TGTGCCAGCAGCCTGGGACAGAGTAATTCACCCCTCCACTTT. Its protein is CASSLGQSNSPLHF.

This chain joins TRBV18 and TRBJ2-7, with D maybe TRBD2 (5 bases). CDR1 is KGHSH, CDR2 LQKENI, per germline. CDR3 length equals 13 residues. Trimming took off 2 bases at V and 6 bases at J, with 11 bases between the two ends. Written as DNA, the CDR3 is TGTGCCAGCTCACCAGCGGACTCCGCCGAGCAGTACTTC. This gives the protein CASSPADSAEQYF.

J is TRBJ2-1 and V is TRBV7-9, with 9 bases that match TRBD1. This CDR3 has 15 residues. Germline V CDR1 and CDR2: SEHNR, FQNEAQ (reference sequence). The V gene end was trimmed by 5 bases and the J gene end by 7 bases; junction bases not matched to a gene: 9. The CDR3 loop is CASSVRDRERNEQFF. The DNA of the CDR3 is TGTGCCAGCAGCGTCCGGGACAGGGAAAGGAATGAGCAGTTCTTC. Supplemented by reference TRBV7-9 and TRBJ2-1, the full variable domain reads DTGVSQNPRHKITKRGQNVTFRCDPISEHNRLYWYRQTLGQGPEFLTYFQNEAQLEKSRLLSDRFSAERPKGSFSTLEIQRTEQGDSAMYLCASSVRDRERNEQFFGPGTRLTVL.

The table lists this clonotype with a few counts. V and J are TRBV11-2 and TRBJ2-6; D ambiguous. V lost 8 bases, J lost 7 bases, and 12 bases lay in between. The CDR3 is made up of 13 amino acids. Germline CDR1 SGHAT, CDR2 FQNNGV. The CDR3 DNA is TGTGCCAGCTCTCTTGGGGTCGCCAACGTCCTGACTTTC. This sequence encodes CASSLGVANVLTF.

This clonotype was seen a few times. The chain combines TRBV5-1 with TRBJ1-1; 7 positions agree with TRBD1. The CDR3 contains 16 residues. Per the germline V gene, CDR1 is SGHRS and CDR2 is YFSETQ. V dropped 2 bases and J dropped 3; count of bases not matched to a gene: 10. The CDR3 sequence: CASSFTHRGADTEAFF. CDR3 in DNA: TGCGCCAGCAGCTTTACACACAGGGGCGCTGACACTGAAGCTTTCTTT.

The CDR3 region has the DNA TGTGCCAGCTCTCTGGACCCCGCCACCCAAGAGACCCAGTACTTC. Translating gives CASSLDPATQETQYF. The gene calls are TRBV18 and TRBJ2-5, with D unresolved. CDR3 size: 15 residues. CDR1 is KGHSH, CDR2 LQKENI, per germline. Between the trimmed V and J ends, which lost 6 bases and 1 base, there was a span of 15 bases.

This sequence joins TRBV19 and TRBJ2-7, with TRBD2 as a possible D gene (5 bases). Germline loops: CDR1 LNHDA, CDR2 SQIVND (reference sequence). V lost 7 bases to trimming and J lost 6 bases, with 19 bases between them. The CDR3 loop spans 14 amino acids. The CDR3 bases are TGTGCCAGTAAAGAGGGCTTGGGAGTCCTCGAGCAGTACTTC. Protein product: CASKEGLGVLEQYF. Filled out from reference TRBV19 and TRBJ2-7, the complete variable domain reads DGGITQSPKYLFRKEGQNVTLSCEQNLNHDAMYWYRQDPGQGLRLIYYSQIVNDFQKGDIAEGYSVSREKKESFPLTVTSAQKNPTAFYLCASKEGLGVLEQYFGPGTRLTVT.

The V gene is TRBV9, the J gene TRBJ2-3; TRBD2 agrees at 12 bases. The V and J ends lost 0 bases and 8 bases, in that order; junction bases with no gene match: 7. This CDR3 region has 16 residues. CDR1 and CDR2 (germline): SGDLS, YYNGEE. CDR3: CASSVGLAGVGGTQYF. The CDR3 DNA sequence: TGTGCCAGCAGCGTAGGACTAGCGGGAGTAGGGGGTACGCAGTATTTT.

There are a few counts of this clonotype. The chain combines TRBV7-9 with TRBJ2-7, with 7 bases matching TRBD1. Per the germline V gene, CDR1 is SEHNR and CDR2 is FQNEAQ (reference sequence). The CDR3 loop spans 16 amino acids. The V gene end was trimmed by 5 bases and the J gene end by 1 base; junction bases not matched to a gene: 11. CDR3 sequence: CASSPSDRTGSYEQYF. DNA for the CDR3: TGTGCCAGCAGCCCCTCGGACAGGACTGGTTCCTACGAGCAGTACTTC.

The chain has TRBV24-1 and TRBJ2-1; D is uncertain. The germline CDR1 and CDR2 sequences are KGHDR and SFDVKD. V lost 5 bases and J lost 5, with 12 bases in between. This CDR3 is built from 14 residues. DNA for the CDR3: TGTGCCACCAGTGGGAGTATGAAAGACAATGAGCAGTTCTTC. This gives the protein CATSGSMKDNEQFF.

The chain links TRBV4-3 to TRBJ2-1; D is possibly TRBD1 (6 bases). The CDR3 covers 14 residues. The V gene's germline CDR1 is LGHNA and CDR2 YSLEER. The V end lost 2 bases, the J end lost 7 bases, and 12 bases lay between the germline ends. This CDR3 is CASSQSTRGNEQFF. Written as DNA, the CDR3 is TGCGCCAGCAGCCAATCGACGAGGGGGAATGAGCAGTTCTTC.

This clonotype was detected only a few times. CDR3 region: CSARDSVYEQYF. DNA for the CDR3: TGCAGCGCGCGGGACTCAGTCTACGAGCAGTACTTC. This chain joins TRBV29-1 and TRBJ2-7, with TRBD2 as a possible D gene (6 bases). This CDR3 spans 12 amino acids. The germline V gene encodes CDR1 SQVTM and CDR2 ANQGSEA. Trimming shortened V by 7 bases and J by 3 bases, and 13 bases separated the two germline ends.

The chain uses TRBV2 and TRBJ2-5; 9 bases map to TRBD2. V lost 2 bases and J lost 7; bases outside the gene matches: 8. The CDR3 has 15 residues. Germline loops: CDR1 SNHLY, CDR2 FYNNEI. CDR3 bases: TGTGCCAGCAGTGAATATGGCGGGGGGGCCACGACCCAGTACTTC. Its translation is CASSEYGGGATTQYF.

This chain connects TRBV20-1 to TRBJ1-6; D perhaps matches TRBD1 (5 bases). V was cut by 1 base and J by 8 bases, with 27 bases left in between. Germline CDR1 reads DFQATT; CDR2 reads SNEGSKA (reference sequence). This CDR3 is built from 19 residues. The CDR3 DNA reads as TGCAGTGCTAGAGCCGGTGGGCAGGGTGAATCAGGAACCCATTCACCCCTCCACTTT. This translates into CSARAGGQGESGTHSPLHF.

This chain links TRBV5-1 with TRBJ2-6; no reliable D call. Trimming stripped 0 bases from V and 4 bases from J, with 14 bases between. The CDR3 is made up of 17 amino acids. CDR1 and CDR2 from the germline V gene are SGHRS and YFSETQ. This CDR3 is CASSLVPQGPGANVLTF. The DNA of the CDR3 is TGCGCCAGCAGCTTGGTACCCCAAGGGCCCGGGGCCAACGTCCTGACTTTC.

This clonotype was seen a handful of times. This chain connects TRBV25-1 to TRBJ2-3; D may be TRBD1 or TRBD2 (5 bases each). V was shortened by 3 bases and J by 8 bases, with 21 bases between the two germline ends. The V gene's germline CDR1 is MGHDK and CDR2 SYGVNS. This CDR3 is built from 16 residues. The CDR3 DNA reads TGTGCCAGCAGTGATGCCGGGAACAGGAGAGTTGGTACGCAGTATTTT. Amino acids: CASSDAGNRRVGTQYF.

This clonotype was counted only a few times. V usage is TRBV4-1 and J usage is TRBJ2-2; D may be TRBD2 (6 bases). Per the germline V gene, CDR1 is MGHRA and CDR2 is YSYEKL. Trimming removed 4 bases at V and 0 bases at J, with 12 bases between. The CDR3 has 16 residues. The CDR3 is CASSLRTGANTGELFF. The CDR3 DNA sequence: TGCGCCAGCAGCCTACGGACGGGGGCGAACACCGGGGAGCTGTTTTTT.

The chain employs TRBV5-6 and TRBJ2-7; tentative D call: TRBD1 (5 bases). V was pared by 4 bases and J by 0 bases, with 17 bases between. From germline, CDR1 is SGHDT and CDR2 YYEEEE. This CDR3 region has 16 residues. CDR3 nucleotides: TGTGCCAGCAGCCTGTGGGCAGGGTCCCACTCCTACGAGCAGTACTTC. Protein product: CASSLWAGSHSYEQYF.

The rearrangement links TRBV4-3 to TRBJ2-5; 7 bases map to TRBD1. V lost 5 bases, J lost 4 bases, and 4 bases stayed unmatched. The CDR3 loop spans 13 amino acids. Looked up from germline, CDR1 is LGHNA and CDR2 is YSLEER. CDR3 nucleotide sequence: TGCGCCAGCAGCAGACGGACAGGAGAGACCCAGTACTTC. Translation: CASSRRTGETQYF.

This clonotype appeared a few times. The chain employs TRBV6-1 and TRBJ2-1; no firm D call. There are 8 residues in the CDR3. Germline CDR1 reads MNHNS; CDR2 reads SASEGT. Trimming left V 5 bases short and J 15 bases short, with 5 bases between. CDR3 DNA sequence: TGTGCCAGCAGTAGGGCGTTCTTC. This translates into CASSRAFF.

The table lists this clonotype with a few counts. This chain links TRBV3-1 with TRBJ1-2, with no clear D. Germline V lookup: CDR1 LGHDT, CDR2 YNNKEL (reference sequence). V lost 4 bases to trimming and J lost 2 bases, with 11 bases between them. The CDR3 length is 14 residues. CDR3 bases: TGTGCCAGCAGCCGGCCAAGTGTCAACTATGGCTACACCTTC. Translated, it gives CASSRPSVNYGYTF. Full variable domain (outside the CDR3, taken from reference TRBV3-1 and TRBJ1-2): DTAVSQTPKYLVTQMGNDKSIKCEQNLGHDTMYWYKQDSKKFLKIMFSYNNKELIINETVPNRFSPKSPDKAHLNLHINSLELGDSAVYFCASSRPSVNYGYTFGSGTRLTVV.

The CDR3 region has the DNA TGCAGTGCTAAAGACGTGATAGCTCCTACTTTCCTAGACGAGCAGTACTTC. Residues: CSAKDVIAPTFLDEQYF. The V gene is TRBV20-1, the J gene TRBJ2-7, with no clear D. The CDR3 runs 17 residues. V was pared by 4 bases and J by 5 bases, with 27 bases between. CDR1 and CDR2 (germline): DFQATT, SNEGSKA (reference sequence).

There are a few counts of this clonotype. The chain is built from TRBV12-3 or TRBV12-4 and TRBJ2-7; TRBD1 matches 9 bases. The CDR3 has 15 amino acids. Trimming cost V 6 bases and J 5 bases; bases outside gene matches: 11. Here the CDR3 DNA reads TGTGCCAGCAGACCACAGGGGGCGGTCGGCGACGAGCAGTACTTC. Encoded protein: CASRPQGAVGDEQYF.

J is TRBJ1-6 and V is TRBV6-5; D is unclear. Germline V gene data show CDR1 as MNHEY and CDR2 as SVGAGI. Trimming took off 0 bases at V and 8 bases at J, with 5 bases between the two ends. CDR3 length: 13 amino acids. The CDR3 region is CASSYSRDSPLHF. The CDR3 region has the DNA TGTGCCAGCAGTTACTCGAGGGATTCACCCCTCCACTTT.

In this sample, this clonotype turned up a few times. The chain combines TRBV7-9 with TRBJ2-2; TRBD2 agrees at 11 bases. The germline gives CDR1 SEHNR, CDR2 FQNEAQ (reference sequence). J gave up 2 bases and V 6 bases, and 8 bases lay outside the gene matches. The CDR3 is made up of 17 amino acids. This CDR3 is CASRRSSGRSNTGELFF. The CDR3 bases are TGTGCCAGCAGACGCTCTAGCGGGAGGAGCAACACCGGGGAGCTGTTTTTT.